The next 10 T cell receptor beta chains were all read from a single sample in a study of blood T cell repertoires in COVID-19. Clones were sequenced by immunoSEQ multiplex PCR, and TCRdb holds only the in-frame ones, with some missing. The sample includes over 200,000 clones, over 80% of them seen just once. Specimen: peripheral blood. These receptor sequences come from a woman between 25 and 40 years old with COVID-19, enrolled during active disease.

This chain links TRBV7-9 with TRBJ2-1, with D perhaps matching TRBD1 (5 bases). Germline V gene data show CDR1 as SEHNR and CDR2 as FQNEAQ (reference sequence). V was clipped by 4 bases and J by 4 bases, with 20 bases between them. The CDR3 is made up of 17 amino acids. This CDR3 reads CASSSQGPRILYNEQFF. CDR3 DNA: TGTGCCAGCAGCTCCCAGGGCCCTAGAATCCTTTACAATGAGCAGTTCTTC.

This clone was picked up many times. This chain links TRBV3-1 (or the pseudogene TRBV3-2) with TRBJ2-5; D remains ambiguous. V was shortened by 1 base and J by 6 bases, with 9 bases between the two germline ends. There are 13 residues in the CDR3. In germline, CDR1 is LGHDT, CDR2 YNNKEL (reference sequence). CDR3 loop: CASSQGVAKTQYF. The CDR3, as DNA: TGTGCCAGCAGCCAAGGAGTAGCTAAGACCCAGTACTTC.

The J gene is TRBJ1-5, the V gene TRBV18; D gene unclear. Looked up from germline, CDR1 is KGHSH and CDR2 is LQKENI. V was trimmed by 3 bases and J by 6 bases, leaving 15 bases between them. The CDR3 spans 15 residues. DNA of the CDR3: TGTGCCAGCTCACCTGGCCTCGGGTCTAGTCAGCCCCAGCATTTT. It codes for CASSPGLGSSQPQHF. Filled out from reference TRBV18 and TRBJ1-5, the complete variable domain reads NAGVMQNPRHLVRRRGQEARLRCSPMKGHSHVYWYRQLPEEGLKFMVYLQKENIIDESGMPKERFSAEFPKEGPSILRIQQVVRGDSAAYFCASSPGLGSSQPQHFGDGTRLSIL.

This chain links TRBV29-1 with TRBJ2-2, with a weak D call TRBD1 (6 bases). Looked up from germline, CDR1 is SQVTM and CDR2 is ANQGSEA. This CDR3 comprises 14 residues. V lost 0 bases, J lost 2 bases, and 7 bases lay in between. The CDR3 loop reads CSVEEGHNTGELFF. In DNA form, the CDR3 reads TGCAGCGTTGAAGAGGGACACAACACCGGGGAGCTGTTTTTT.

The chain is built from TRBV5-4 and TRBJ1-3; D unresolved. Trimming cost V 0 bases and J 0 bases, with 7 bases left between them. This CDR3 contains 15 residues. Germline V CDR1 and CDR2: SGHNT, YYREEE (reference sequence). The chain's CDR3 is CASSLGRVSGNTIYF. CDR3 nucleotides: TGTGCCAGCAGCTTGGGGCGGGTCTCTGGAAACACCATATATTTT.

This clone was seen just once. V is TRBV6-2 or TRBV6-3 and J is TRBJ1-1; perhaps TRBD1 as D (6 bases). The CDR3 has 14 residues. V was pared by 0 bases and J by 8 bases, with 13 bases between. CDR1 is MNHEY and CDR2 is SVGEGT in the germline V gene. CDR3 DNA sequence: TGTGCCAGCAGTTACTCAGGGACATTAGTCGAAGCTTTCTTT. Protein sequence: CASSYSGTLVEAFF.

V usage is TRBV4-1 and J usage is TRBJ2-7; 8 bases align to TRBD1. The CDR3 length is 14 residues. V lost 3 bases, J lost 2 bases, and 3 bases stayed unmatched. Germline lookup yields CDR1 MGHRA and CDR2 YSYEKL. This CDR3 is CASSQVQGAYEQYF. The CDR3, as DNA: TGCGCCAGCAGCCAGGTACAGGGGGCCTACGAGCAGTACTTC.

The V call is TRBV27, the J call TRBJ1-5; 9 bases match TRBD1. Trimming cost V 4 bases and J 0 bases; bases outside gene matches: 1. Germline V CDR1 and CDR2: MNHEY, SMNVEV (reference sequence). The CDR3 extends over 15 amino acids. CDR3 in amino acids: CASSSGQGSNQPQHF. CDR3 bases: TGTGCCAGCAGTTCGGGACAGGGTAGCAATCAGCCCCAGCATTTT.

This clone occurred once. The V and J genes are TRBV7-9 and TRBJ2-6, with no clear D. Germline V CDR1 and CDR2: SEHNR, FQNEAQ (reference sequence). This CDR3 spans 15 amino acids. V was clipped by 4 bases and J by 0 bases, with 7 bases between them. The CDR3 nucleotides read TGTGCCAGCAGCTCGCGGTCCTCTGGGGCCAACGTCCTGACTTTC. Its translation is CASSSRSSGANVLTF.

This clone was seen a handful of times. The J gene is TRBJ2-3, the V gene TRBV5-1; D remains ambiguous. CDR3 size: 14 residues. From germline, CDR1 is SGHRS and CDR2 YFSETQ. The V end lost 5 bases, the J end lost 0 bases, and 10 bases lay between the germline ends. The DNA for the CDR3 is TGCGCCAGCAGGGAACAGTCTAGCACAGATACGCAGTATTTT. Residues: CASREQSSTDTQYF.